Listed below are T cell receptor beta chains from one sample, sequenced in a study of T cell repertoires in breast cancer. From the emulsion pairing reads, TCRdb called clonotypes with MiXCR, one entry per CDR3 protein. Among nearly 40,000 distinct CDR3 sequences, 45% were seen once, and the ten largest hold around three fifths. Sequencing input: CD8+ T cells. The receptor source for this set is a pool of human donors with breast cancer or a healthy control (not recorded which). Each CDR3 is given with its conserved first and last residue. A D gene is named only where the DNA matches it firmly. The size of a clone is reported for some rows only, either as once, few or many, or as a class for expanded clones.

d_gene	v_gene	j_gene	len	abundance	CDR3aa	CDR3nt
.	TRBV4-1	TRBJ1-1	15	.	CASSQDRQLNTEAFF	TGCGCCAGCAGCCAAGATCGACAGCTGAACACTGAAGCTTTCTTT
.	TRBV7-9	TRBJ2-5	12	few	CASSLVGGTQYF	TGTGCCAGCAGCTTAGTAGGAGGGACCCAGTACTTC
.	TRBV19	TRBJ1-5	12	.	CASTQGNQPQHF	TGTGCCAGTACACAAGGAAATCAGCCCCAGCATTTT
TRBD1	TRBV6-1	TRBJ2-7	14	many	CASTRQGTSYEQYF	TGTGCCAGCACCCGACAGGGGACTTCCTACGAGCAGTACTTC
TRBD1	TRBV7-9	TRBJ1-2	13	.	CASSSDHRQGISF	TGTGCCAGCAGCTCCGACCACCGACAGGGAATCTCTTTC
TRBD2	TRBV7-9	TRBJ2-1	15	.	CASTATSGRNNEQFF	TGTGCCAGCACCGCGACTAGCGGGAGGAACAATGAGCAGTTCTTC
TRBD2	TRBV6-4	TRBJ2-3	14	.	CASSVSGGTDTQYF	TGTGCCAGCAGCGTTAGCGGGGGCACAGATACGCAGTATTTT
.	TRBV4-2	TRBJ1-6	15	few	CASSQVYSYNSPLHF	TGTGCCAGCAGCCAAGTCTACAGCTATAATTCACCCCTCCACTTT
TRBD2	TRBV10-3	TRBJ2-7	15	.	CATLDGTSGSYEQYF	TGTGCCACCCTTGACGGTACTAGCGGTTCCTACGAGCAGTACTTC
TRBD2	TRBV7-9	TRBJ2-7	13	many	CASTRGGLDEQYF	TGTGCCAGCACTAGGGGAGGGCTTGACGAGCAGTACTTC
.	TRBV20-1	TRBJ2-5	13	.	CSASGAVQETQYF	TGCAGTGCTAGCGGGGCGGTTCAAGAGACCCAGTACTTC
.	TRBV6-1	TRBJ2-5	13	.	CASSFRAEETQYF	TGTGCCAGCAGCTTCAGGGCCGAAGAGACCCAGTACTTC
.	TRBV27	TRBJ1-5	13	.	CASSLLTDQPQHF	TGTGCCAGCAGTTTATTGACGGATCAGCCCCAGCATTTT
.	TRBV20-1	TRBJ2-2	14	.	CSARESQGSGELFF	TGCAGTGCTAGAGAATCCCAAGGGTCCGGGGAGCTGTTTTTT
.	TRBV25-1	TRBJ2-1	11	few	CASRTPFVQFF	TGTGCCAGCCGCACCCCTTTCGTGCAGTTCTTC
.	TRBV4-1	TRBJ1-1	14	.	CASSQIQGFTEAFF	TGCGCCAGCAGCCAAATTCAGGGGTTCACTGAAGCTTTCTTT
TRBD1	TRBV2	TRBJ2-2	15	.	CASSGDRSLPGELFF	TGTGCCAGCAGTGGGGACAGGTCCCTCCCCGGGGAGCTGTTTTTT
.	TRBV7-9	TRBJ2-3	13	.	CATSPQWTDTQYF	TGTGCCACCAGTCCCCAGTGGACAGATACGCAGTATTTT
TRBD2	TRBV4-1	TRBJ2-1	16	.	CASSQGVSGRSDEQFF	TGCGCCAGCAGCCAAGGGGTTAGCGGGAGGAGCGATGAGCAGTTCTTC
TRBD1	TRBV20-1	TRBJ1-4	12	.	CSARGDSEKLFF	TGCAGTGCTAGGGGGGACAGCGAAAAACTGTTTTTT
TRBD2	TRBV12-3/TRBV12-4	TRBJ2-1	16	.	CASSHPTGGPGPEQFF	TGTGCCAGCAGCCATCCGACGGGAGGGCCCGGACCTGAGCAGTTCTTC
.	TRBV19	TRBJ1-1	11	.	CASKTNTEAYF	TGTGCCAGCAAAACTAACACTGAAGCTTACTTT
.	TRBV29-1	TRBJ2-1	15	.	CSVEEAASLGNEQFF	TGCAGCGTTGAAGAGGCAGCCAGTTTGGGGAATGAGCAGTTCTTC
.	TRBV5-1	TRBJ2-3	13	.	CASSAPSTDTQYF	TGCGCCAGCAGCGCCCCAAGCACAGATACGCAGTATTTT
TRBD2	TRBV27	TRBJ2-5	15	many	CASTAGTSGWETQYF	TGTGCCAGCACAGCCGGGACTAGCGGATGGGAGACCCAGTACTTC
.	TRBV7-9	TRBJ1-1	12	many	CASSHLGTEAFF	TGTGCCAGCAGTCATCTAGGGACTGAAGCTTTCTTT
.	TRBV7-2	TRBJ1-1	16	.	CASSLAQGHRATEAFF	TGTGCCAGCAGCTTAGCGCAGGGGCATCGGGCCACTGAAGCTTTCTTT
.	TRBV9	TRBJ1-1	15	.	CASTYSSTGNTEAFF	TGTGCCAGCACCTATTCATCGACAGGGAACACTGAAGCTTTCTTT
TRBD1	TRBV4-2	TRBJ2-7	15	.	CASSPDRGSSYEQYF	TGTGCCAGCAGCCCCGACAGGGGATCTTCCTACGAGCAGTACTTC
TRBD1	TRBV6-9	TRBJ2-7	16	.	CASSYQQGASSYEQYF	TGTGCCAGCAGTTACCAACAGGGGGCGAGCTCCTACGAGCAGTACTTC
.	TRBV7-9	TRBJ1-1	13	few	CASSFESRTEAFF	TGTGCCAGCAGCTTCGAATCTAGAACTGAAGCTTTCTTT
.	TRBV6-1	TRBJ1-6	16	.	CASSKARKGNNSPLHF	TGTGCCAGCAGTAAAGCCCGGAAAGGGAACAATTCACCCCTCCACTTT
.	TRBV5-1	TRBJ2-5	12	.	CASSADEETQYF	TGCGCCAGCAGCGCCGATGAAGAGACCCAGTACTTC
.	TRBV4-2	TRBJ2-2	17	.	CASSQDALGPRTGELFF	TGTGCCAGCAGCCAAGACGCCCTGGGACCACGCACCGGGGAGCTGTTTTTT
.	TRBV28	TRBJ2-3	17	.	CASSPPQGVGRRDTQYF	TGTGCCAGCAGTCCCCCACAGGGTGTTGGTCGAAGAGATACGCAGTATTTT
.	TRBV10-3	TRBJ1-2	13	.	CAISESGGSGYTF	TGTGCCATCAGTGAGTCTGGTGGTAGTGGCTACACCTTC